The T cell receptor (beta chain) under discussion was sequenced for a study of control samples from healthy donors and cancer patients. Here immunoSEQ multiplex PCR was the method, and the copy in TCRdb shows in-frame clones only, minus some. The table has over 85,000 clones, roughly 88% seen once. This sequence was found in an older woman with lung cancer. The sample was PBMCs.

The CDR3 protein is CASSSKLAGDYEQYF. As DNA, the CDR3 is TGTGCCAGCAGCTCCAAACTAGCGGGAGACTACGAGCAGTACTTC. The J gene is TRBJ2-7, the V gene TRBV11-3; TRBD2 matches 11 bases. V was clipped by 4 bases and J by 3 bases; unmatched bases: 5. The CDR3 has 15 residues. Germline V CDR1 and CDR2: SGHNT, YENEEA.